This T cell receptor beta chain was obtained from a study of T cells after yellow fever vaccination. TCRdb processed the 5' RACE reads anew with MiXCR; each CDR3 protein has one entry. The profile shows 450,000 to 550,000 distinct CDR3 sequences, around a fifth of them singletons. Germline CDR1 reads LGHNA; CDR2 reads YSLEER. The CDR3 has 14 amino acids. J lost 8 bases, V lost 4 bases, and 6 bases had no gene match. This chain links TRBV4-3 with TRBJ1-1, with 11 bases aligning to TRBD1. This TCR was recovered from a man younger than 30 who received the YFV17D yellow fever vaccine. The sample was PBMCs, taken approximately 20 days after the first yellow fever vaccination. In DNA, the CDR3 is TGCGCCAGCAGCCCCGGGACAGGGGGTGGGGAAGCTTTCTTT. Translating it yields CASSPGTGGGEAFF.